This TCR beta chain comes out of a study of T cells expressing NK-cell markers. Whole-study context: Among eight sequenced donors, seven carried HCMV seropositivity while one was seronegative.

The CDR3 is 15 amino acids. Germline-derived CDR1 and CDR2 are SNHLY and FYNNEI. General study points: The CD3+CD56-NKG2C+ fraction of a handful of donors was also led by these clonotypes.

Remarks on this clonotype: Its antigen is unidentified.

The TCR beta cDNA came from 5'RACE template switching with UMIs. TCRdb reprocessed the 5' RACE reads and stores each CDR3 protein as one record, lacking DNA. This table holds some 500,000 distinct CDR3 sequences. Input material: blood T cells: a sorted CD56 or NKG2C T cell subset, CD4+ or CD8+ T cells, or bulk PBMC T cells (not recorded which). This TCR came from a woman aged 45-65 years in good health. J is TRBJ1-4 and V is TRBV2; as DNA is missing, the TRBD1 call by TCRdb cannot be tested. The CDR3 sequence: CASIYGGATNEKLFF.